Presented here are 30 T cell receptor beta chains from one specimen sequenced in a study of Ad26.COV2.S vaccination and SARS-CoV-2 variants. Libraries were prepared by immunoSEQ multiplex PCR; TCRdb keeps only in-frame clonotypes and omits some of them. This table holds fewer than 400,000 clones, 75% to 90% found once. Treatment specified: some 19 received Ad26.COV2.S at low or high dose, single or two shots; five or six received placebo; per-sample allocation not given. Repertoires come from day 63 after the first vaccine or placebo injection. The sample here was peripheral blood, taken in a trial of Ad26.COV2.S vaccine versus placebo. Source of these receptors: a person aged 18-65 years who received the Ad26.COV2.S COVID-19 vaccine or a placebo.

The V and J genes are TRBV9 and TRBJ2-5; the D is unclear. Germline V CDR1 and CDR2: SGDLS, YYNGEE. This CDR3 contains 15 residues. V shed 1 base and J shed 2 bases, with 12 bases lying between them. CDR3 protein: CASSVLGFSQETQYF. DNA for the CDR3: TGTGCCAGCAGCGTACTTGGGTTTTCGCAAGAGACCCAGTACTTC.

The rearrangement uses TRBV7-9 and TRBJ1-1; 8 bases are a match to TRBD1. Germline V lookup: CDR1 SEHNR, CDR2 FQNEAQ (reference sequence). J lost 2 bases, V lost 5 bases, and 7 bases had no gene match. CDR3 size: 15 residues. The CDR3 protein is CASSQTGGRNTEAFF. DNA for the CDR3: TGTGCCAGCAGCCAAACAGGGGGGCGCAACACTGAAGCTTTCTTT.

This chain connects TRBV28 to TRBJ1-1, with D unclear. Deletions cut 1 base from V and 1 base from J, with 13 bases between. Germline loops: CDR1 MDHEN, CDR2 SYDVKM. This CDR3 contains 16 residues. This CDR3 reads CASSLSTTQQNTEAFF. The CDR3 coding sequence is TGTGCCAGCAGTTTATCAACCACTCAGCAGAACACTGAAGCTTTCTTT.

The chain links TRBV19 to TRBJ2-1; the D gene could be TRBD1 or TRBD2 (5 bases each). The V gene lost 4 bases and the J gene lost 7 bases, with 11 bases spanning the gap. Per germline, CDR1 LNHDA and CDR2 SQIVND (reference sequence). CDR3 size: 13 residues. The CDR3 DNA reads TGTGCCAGTAGTAATGTTGGGGGTAATGAGCAGTTCTTC. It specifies CASSNVGGNEQFF.

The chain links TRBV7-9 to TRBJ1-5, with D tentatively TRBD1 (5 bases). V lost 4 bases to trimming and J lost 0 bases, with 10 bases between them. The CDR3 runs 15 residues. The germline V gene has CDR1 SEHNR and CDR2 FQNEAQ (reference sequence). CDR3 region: CASSSDGGSNQPQHF. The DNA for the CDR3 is TGTGCCAGCAGCTCCGACGGGGGTAGCAATCAGCCCCAGCATTTT.

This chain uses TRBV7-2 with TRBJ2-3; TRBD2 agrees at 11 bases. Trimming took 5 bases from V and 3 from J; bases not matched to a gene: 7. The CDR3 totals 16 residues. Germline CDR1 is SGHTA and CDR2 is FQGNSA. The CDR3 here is CASSRLLAGGTDTQYF. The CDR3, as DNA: TGTGCCAGCAGCCGTCTTCTAGCGGGGGGTACAGATACGCAGTATTTT.

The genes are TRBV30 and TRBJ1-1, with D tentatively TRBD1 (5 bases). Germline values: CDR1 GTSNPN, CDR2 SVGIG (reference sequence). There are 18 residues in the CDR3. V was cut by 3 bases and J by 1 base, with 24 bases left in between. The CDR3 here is CAWSGGRGHPTSNTEAFF. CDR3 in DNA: TGTGCCTGGAGCGGAGGTAGAGGACACCCAACCTCGAACACTGAAGCTTTCTTT.

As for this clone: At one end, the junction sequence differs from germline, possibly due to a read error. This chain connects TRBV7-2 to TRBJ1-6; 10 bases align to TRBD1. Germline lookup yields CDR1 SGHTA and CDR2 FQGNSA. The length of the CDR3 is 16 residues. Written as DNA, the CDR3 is TGTGCCAGCACCTTAAGACAGGGGGCGAATAATTCACCCCTCCACTTT. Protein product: CASTLRQGANNSPLHF.

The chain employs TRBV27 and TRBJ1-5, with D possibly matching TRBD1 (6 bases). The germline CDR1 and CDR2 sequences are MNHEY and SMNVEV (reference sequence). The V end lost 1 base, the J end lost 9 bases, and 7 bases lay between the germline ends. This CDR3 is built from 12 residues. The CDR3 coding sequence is TGTGCCAGCAGTTTATGGGGGGCGCCCCAGCATTTT. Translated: CASSLWGAPQHF.

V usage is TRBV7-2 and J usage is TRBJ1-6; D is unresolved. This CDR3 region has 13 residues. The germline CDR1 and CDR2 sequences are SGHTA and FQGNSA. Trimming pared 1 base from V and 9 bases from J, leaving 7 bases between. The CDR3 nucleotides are TGTGCCAGCAGCTTAGGCAGAGGTTCACCCCTCCACTTT. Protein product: CASSLGRGSPLHF.

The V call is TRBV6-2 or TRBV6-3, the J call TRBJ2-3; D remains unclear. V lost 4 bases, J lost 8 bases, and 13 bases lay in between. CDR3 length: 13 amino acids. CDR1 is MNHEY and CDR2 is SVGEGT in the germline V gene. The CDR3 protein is CASSSPADRTQYF. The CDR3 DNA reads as TGTGCCAGCAGTTCCCCGGCCGATCGTACGCAGTATTTT.

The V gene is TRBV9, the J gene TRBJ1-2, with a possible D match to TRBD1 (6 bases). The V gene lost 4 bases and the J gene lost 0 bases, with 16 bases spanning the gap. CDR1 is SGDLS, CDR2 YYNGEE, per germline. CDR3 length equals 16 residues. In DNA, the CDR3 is TGTGCCAGCAGCCCCGAAGGGGGGATTACTAACTATGGCTACACCTTC. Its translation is CASSPEGGITNYGYTF.

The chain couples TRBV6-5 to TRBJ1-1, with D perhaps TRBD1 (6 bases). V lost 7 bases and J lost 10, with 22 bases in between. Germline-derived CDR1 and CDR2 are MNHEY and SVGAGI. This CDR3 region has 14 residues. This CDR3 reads CASKQGGQGKVAFF. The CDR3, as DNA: TGTGCCAGCAAACAAGGGGGGCAGGGGAAAGTAGCTTTCTTT.

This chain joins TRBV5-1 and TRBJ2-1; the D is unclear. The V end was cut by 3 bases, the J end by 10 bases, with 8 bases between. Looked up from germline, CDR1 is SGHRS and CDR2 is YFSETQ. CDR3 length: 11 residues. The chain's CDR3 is CASSSLWEQFF. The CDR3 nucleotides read TGCGCCAGCAGCTCGTTGTGGGAGCAGTTCTTC.

This CDR3 is CSVRRQGGSNEQFF. CDR3 in DNA: TGCAGCGTTCGCCGACAGGGAGGAAGCAATGAGCAGTTCTTC. The gene calls are TRBV29-1 and TRBJ2-1; D might be TRBD1 (7 bases). This CDR3 comprises 14 residues. Trimming cost V 5 bases and J 6 bases, with 17 bases left between them. CDR1 is SQVTM and CDR2 is ANQGSEA in the germline V gene.

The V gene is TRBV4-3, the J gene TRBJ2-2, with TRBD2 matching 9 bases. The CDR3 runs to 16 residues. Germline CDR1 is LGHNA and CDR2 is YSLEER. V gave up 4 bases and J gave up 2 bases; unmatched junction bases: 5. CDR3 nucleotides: TGCGCCAGCAGCCTAAGACTAGCGGATAACACCGGGGAGCTGTTTTTT. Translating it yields CASSLRLADNTGELFF.

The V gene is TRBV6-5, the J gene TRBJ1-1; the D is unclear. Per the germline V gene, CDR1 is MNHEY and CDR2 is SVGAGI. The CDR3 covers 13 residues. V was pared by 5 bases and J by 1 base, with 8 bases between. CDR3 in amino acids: CASSMAGNTEAFF. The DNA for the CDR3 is TGTGCCAGCAGTATGGCCGGGAACACTGAAGCTTTCTTT.

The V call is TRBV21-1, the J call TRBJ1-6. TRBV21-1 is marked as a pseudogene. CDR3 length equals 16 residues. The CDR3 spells CASSKAEPALNPPLHF. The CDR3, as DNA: TGTGCCAGCAGCAAAGCGGAACCCGCCCTCAATCCACCCCTCCACTTT.

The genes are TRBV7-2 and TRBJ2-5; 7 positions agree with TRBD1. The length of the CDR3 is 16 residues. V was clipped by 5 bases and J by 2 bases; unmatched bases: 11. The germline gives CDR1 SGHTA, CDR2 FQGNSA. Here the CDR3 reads CASSLFRQGTQETQYF. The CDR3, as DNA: TGTGCCAGCAGCCTATTCCGACAGGGAACTCAAGAGACCCAGTACTTC.

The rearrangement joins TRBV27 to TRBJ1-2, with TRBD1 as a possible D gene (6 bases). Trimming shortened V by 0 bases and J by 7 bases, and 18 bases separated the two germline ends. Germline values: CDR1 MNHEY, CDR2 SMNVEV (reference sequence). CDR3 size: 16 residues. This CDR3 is CASSLSPTGIFGGYTF. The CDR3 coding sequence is TGTGCCAGCAGTTTATCGCCCACAGGGATTTTCGGTGGCTACACCTTC.

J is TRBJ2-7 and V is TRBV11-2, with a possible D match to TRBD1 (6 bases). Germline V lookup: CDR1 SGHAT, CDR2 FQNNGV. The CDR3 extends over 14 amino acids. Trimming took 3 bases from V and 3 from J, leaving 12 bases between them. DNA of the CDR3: TGTGCCAGCAGCTTTTTGGACAGTTTCTACGAGCAGTACTTC. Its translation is CASSFLDSFYEQYF.

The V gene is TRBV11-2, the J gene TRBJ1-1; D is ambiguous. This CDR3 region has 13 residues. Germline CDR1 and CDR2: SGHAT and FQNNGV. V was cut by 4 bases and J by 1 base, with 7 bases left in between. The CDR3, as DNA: TGTGCCAGCAGCTCTCTGGAGAACACTGAAGCTTTCTTT. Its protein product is CASSSLENTEAFF.

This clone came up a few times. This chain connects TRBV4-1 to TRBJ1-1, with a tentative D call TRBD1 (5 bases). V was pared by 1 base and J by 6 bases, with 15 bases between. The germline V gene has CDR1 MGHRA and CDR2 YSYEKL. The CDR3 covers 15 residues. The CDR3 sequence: CASSQGQGLNAEAFF. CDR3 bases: TGCGCCAGCAGCCAAGGTCAGGGTTTGAATGCTGAAGCTTTCTTT.

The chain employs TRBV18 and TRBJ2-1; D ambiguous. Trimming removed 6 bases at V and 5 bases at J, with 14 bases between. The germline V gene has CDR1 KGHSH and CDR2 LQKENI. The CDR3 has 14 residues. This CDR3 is CASSDLTGNNEQFF. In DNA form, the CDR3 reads TGTGCCAGCTCCGACCTAACCGGCAACAATGAGCAGTTCTTC.

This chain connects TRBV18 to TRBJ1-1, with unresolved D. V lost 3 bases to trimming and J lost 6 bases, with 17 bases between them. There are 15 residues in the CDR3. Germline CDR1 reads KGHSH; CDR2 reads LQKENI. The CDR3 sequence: CASSPQYRSQPEAFF. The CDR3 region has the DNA TGTGCCAGCTCACCCCAATACCGATCGCAACCTGAAGCTTTCTTT.

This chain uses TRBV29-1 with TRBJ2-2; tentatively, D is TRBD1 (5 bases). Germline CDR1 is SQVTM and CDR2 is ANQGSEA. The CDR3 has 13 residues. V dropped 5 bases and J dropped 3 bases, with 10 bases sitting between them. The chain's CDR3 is CSVLGQHTGELFF. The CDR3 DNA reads TGCAGCGTTCTCGGACAACACACCGGGGAGCTGTTTTTT.

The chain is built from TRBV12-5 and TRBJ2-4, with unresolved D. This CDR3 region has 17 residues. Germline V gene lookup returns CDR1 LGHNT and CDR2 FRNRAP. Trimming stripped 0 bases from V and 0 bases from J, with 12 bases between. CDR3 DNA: TGTGCTAGTGGTTTGGTAGATCGACATCTAGCCAAAAACATTCAGTACTTC. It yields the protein CASGLVDRHLAKNIQYF.

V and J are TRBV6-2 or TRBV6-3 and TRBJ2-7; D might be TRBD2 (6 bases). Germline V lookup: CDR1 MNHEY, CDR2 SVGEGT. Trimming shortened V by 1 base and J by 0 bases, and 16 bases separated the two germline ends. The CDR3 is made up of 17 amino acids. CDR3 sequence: CASSYWYLADSSYEQYF. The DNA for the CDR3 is TGTGCCAGCAGTTACTGGTATTTAGCGGATAGCTCCTACGAGCAGTACTTC.

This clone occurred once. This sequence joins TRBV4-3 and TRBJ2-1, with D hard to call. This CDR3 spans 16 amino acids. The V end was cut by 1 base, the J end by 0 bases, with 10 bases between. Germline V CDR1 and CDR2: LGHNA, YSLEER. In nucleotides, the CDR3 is TGCGCCAGCAGCCAAGCCTACCCCAGCTCCTACAATGAGCAGTTCTTC. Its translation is CASSQAYPSSYNEQFF.

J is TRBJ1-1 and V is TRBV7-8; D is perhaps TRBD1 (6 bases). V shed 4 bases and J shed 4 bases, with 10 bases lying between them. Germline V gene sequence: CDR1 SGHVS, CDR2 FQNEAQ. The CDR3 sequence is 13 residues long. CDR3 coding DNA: TGTGCCAGCAGCTATGACAGGTCCACTGAAGCTTTCTTT. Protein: CASSYDRSTEAFF.